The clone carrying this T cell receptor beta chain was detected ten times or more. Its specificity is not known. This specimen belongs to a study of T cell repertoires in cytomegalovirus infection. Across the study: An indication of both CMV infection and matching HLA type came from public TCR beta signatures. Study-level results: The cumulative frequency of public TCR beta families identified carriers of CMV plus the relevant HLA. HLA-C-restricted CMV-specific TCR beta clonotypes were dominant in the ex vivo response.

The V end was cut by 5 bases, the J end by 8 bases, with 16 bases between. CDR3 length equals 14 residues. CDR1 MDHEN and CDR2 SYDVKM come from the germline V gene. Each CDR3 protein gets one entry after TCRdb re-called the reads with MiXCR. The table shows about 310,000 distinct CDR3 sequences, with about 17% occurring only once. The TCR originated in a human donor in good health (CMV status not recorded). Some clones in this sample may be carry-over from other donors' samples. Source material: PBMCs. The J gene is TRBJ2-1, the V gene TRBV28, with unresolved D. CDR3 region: CASSPPGPLHEQFF. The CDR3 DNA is TGTGCCAGCAGTCCCCCCGGACCTCTACATGAGCAGTTCTTC.